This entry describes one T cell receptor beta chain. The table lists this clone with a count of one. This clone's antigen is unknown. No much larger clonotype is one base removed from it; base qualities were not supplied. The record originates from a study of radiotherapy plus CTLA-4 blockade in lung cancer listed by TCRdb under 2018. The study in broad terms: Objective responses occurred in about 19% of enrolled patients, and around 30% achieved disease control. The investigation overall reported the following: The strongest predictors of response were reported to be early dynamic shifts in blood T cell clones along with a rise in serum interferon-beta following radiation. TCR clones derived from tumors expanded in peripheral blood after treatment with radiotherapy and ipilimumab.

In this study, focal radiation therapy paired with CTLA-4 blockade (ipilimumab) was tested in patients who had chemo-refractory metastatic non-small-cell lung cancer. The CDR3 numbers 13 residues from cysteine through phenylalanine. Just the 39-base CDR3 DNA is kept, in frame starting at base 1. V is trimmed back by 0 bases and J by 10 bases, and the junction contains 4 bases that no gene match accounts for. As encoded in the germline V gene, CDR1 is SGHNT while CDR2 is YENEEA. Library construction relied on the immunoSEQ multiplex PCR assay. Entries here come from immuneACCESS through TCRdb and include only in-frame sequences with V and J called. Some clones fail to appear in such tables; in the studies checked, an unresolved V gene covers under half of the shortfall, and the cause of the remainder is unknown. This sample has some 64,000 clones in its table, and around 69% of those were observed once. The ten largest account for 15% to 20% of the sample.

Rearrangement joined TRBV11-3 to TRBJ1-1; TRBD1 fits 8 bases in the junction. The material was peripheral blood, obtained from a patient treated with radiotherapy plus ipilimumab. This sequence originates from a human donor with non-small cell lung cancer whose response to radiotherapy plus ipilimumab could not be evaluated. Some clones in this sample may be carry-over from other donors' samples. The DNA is TGTGCCAGCAGCTTAGACCCCGGGACAGGAGCTTTCTTT. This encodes CASSLDPGTGAFF.